This T cell receptor (beta chain) is from a study of blood T cells in healthy people across ages. CDR3 size: 13 residues. V dropped 5 bases and J dropped 3 bases, with 10 bases sitting between them. CDR1 and CDR2 (germline): SGHVS, FNYEAQ. This clonotype has only a few counts. Its specificity is not known. A second about 7 to 11 cycle PCR used barcoded and J-beta primers. TCRdb re-called the 5' RACE reads with MiXCR, one entry per CDR3 protein. The sample consists of fewer than 950,000 distinct CDR3 sequences, approximately 35% of them appearing once. General study findings and limits: Higher diversity, along with more naive CD4+ cells, distinguished long-lived donors from aged donors. As age increased, TCR beta diversity per million T cells fell in a roughly linear fashion. Samples with more naive T cells showed higher observed beta diversity.

The sequenced sample was blood. This chain uses TRBV7-6 with TRBJ1-2; D is unclear. This clonotype was obtained from a man aged 18 to 30 in good health. The CDR3 bases are TGTGCCAGCAGCGCGGGAAGGGACTATGGCTACACCTTC. It translates to CASSAGRDYGYTF.